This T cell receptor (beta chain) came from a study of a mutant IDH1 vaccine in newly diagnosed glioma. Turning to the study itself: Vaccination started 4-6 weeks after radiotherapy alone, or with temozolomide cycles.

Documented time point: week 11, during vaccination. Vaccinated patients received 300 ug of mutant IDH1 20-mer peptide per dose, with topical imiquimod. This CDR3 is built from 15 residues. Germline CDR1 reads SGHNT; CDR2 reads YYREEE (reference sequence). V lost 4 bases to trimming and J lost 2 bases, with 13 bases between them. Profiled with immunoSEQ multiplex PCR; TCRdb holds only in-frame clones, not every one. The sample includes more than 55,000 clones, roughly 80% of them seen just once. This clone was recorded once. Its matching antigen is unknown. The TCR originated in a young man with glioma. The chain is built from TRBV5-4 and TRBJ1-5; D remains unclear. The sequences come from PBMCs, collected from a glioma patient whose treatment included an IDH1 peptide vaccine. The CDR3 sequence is CASSQDANRNQPQHF. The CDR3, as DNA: TGTGCCAGCAGCCAAGATGCGAATCGCAATCAGCCCCAGCATTTT.